A single sample gave rise to the 17 T cell receptor beta chains below, sequenced in a study of cytomegalovirus exposure and HLA in healthy donors. The PCR ran on 60 Vbeta and 13 Jbeta primers. Data came from immunoSEQ multiplex PCR; TCRdb stores just in-frame clones and leaves some out. The sample contains a few hundred thousand clones, roughly four fifths of which appear only once. The sequencing sample was made of PBMCs. The source of these receptors is a woman aged 55-69 years in good health and CMV-seropositive.

A few counts support this clone. This rearrangement joins TRBV14 to TRBJ2-1; 9 bases are shared with TRBD2. Germline V gene sequence: CDR1 SGHDN, CDR2 FVKESK. The V and J ends lost 5 bases and 10 bases, in that order; junction bases with no gene match: 12. The CDR3 is made up of 15 amino acids. CDR3 region: CASSVSAGGSREQFF. In nucleotides, the CDR3 is TGTGCCAGCAGCGTCTCAGCGGGAGGTTCTCGGGAGCAGTTCTTC.

The chain recombines TRBV18 with TRBJ1-1; D gene unclear. The V and J ends lost 4 bases and 3 bases respectively, with 15 bases between them. CDR1 and CDR2 from the germline V gene are KGHSH and LQKENI. The CDR3 is made up of 15 amino acids. The chain's CDR3 is CASSRTEGRDTEAFF. In nucleotides, the CDR3 is TGTGCCAGCTCACGGACGGAGGGCCGGGACACTGAAGCTTTCTTT.

The chain combines TRBV11-2 with TRBJ1-1; D perhaps matches TRBD1 (6 bases). The germline V gene has CDR1 SGHAT and CDR2 FQNNGV. The ends were cut back, 5 bases at V and 6 bases at J, with 10 bases in the middle. This CDR3 spans 12 amino acids. The CDR3 nucleotides are TGTGCCAGCAGCGCCTCAGGGGCTGAAGCTTTCTTT. It codes for CASSASGAEAFF.

V is TRBV6-1 and J is TRBJ1-2; 7 bases map to TRBD1. With 4 bases clipped from V and 5 bases from J, the junction kept 7 bases outside the gene matches. Per germline, CDR1 MNHNS and CDR2 SASEGT. The CDR3 length is 14 residues. CDR3 sequence reads: CASSVPGQRYGYTF. The CDR3 DNA is TGTGCCAGCAGTGTCCCGGGACAGAGATATGGCTACACCTTC.

The V and J genes are TRBV6-1 and TRBJ2-5; D gene uncertain. The germline gives CDR1 MNHNS, CDR2 SASEGT. This CDR3 comprises 12 residues. Trimming pared 11 bases from V and 0 bases from J, leaving 10 bases between. In DNA form, the CDR3 reads TGTGCCTCAACCCAGTACCAAGAGACCCAGTACTTC. This sequence encodes CASTQYQETQYF.

The V call is TRBV7-3, the J call TRBJ1-2; D not certain. Deletions cut 5 bases from V and 5 bases from J, with 12 bases between. This CDR3 contains 13 residues. CDR1 and CDR2 from the germline V gene are SGHTA and FQGTGA. The CDR3 protein is CASSPGGLYGYTF. CDR3 coding DNA: TGTGCCAGCAGCCCCGGAGGTCTATATGGCTACACCTTC.

The sample holds a few counts of this clone. The chain couples TRBV6-1 to TRBJ2-7; 7 bases fit TRBD1. Unmatched junction bases numbered 8, after V lost 6 bases and J lost 3 bases. This CDR3 region has 14 residues. The germline V gene has CDR1 MNHNS and CDR2 SASEGT. CDR3 DNA sequence: TGTGCCAGCAGGCGACAGGGAAGTCGCTACGAGCAGTACTTC. Translating gives CASRRQGSRYEQYF.

There are a few counts of this clone. V gene TRBV10-2 combines with J gene TRBJ1-2, with D perhaps matching TRBD1 (5 bases). This CDR3 is 14 amino acids long. V was clipped by 6 bases and J by 6 bases, with 17 bases between them. Germline V CDR1 and CDR2: WSHSY, SAAADI. The chain's CDR3 is CASRSWGGWHGYTF. DNA of the CDR3: TGCGCCAGCAGATCGTGGGGGGGTTGGCATGGCTACACCTTC.

The V and J genes are TRBV7-9 and TRBJ2-2, with TRBD1 matching 8 bases. CDR1 SEHNR and CDR2 FQNEAQ come from the germline V gene (reference sequence). The length of the CDR3 is 14 residues. V was clipped by 6 bases and J by 4 bases; unmatched bases: 4. The CDR3 nucleotides are TGTGCCAGCAGTCCTACAGGGGGCACCGGGGAGCTGTTTTTT. Residues: CASSPTGGTGELFF.

The CDR3: CASSYSSSSWREQYF. The DNA for the CDR3 is TGTGCCAGCAGTTACTCGAGCTCTAGCTGGCGCGAGCAGTACTTC. This chain uses TRBV6-5 with TRBJ2-7; D is perhaps TRBD2 (5 bases). Trimming left V 0 bases short and J 6 bases short, with 15 bases between. This CDR3 region has 15 residues. CDR1 MNHEY and CDR2 SVGAGI come from the germline V gene.

The rearrangement joins TRBV28 to TRBJ2-7; D perhaps matches TRBD2 (6 bases). Germline CDR1 and CDR2: MDHEN and SYDVKM. The CDR3 is 14 amino acids. Trimming removed 6 bases at V and 0 bases at J, with 12 bases between. The CDR3, as DNA: TGTGCCAGCAGGTCGGGACTGTACTCCTACGAGCAGTACTTC. Residues: CASRSGLYSYEQYF.

The chain links TRBV27 to TRBJ2-1; a weak D match, TRBD2 (6 bases). Looked up from germline, CDR1 is MNHEY and CDR2 is SMNVEV (reference sequence). This CDR3 has 15 residues. V lost 5 bases and J 3 bases, leaving 14 bases between the germline ends. The CDR3 DNA follows: TGTGCCAGCAGTCCACCGGAGGGATTCTACAATGAGCAGTTCTTC. It specifies CASSPPEGFYNEQFF.

The V and J genes are TRBV4-1 and TRBJ2-4; no reliable D call. This CDR3 spans 19 amino acids. V gave up 3 bases and J gave up 3 bases, with 24 bases separating them. CDR1 is MGHRA and CDR2 is YSYEKL in the germline V gene. The CDR3 DNA sequence: TGCGCCAGCAGCCATGAGGTGTACGTCCCCCTTATGGGCAAAAACATTCAGTACTTC. It codes for CASSHEVYVPLMGKNIQYF.

The chain links TRBV27 to TRBJ2-7; D might be TRBD1 (6 bases). The germline CDR1 and CDR2 sequences are MNHEY and SMNVEV (reference sequence). This CDR3 region has 16 residues. V was trimmed by 5 bases and J by 2 bases, leaving 19 bases between them. The CDR3 reads CASSGGQLRTTYEQYF. DNA for the CDR3: TGTGCCAGCAGTGGTGGACAGCTACGAACCACCTACGAGCAGTACTTC.

This chain joins TRBV5-4 and TRBJ2-3; 9 bases fit TRBD1. This CDR3 is 14 amino acids long. Germline trimming cut 3 bases from V and 4 bases from J; bases unmatched to any gene: 3. Per germline, CDR1 SGHNT and CDR2 YYREEE (reference sequence). The chain's CDR3 is CASSSGTGPDTQYF. CDR3 in DNA: TGTGCCAGCAGCTCAGGGACAGGGCCAGATACGCAGTATTTT. Using reference TRBV5-4 and TRBJ2-3 for the parts outside the CDR3, the full variable domain is ETGVTQSPTHLIKTRGQQVTLRCSSQSGHNTVSWYQQALGQGPQFIFQYYREEENGRGNFPPRFSGLQFPNYSSELNVNALELDDSALYLCASSSGTGPDTQYFGPGTRLTVL.

This chain connects TRBV9 to TRBJ1-2, with TRBD1 matching 8 bases. CDR1 is SGDLS, CDR2 YYNGEE, per germline. After removal of 0 bases from V and 4 bases from J, the junction contained 8 bases not matched to a gene. This CDR3 comprises 16 residues. The CDR3: CASSVEVDRASYGYTF. Written as DNA, the CDR3 is TGTGCCAGCAGCGTAGAGGTGGACAGGGCGTCCTATGGCTACACCTTC. The full variable domain, completed using reference TRBV9 and TRBJ1-2, is DSGVTQTPKHLITATGQRVTLRCSPRSGDLSVYWYQQSLDQGLQFLIQYYNGEERAKGNILERFSAQQFPDLHSELNLSSLELGDSALYFCASSVEVDRASYGYTFGSGTRLTVV.

This clone was picked up one time. The J gene is TRBJ1-2, the V gene TRBV5-1; 7 nucleotides agree with TRBD1. Germline V gives CDR1 SGHRS, CDR2 YFSETQ. V gave up 4 bases and J gave up 2 bases; unmatched junction bases: 8. The CDR3 runs to 15 residues. CDR3 sequence (DNA): TGCGCCAGCAGCCCCTTCACAGGGGAGAACTATGGCTACACCTTC. This sequence encodes CASSPFTGENYGYTF.